This T cell receptor beta chain stems from a study of blood T cell repertoires in COVID-19. Across the whole study: From T cells, B-cell-depleted T cells, or PBMCs came the material, which was cDNA or gDNA.

Authors' data handling: Estimates of nucleated cell counts were drawn from the amplification of reference gene primers. Assay: immunoSEQ multiplex PCR; the TCRdb copy retains only in-frame clones and omits some. V and J calls and clone size are as listed in that table; D and trimming were resolved from the DNA. The profile shows 250,000 to 350,000 clones, 80% to 90% of them singletons. With 6 bases clipped from V and 4 bases from J, the junction kept 2 bases outside the gene matches. The CDR3 extends over 12 amino acids. What was sequenced was peripheral blood. J is TRBJ1-2 and V is TRBV12-3 or TRBV12-4; 7 bases map to TRBD1. The sequence came from a young man with acute or convalescent COVID-19. CDR3: CASRTGSYGYTF. In DNA, the CDR3 is TGTGCCAGCAGGACAGGGAGCTATGGCTACACCTTC.